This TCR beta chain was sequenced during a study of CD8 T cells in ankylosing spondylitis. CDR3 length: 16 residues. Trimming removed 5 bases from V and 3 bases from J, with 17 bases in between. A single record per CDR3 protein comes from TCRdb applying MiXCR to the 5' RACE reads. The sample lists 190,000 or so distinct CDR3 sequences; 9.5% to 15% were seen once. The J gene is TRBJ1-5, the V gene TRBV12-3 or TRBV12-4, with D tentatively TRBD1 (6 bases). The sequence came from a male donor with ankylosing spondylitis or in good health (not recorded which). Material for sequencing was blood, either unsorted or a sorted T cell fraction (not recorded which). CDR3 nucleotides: TGTGCCAGCAGTCCCTATCTACAGGGTATCAATCAGCCCCAGCATTTT. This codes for CASSPYLQGINQPQHF.